These 20 T cell receptor beta chains were all obtained from the same sample, sequenced in a study of naive and memory T cell subsets (dated by TCRdb to 2016 to 2017). The library was made by UMI-ligation and nested PCR. Sequencing relied on an Illumina MiSeq. An equimolar mix of two oligonucleotides covering both TRBC1 and TRBC2 was used as the beta constant-region primer. TCRdb reworked the public reads: Q25 trimming with fastp, MiXCR clone assembly, productive beta chains retained. CDR3 protein duplicates are merged, each entry listing the most common genes and DNA. The sample includes roughly 98,000 distinct CDR3 sequences, with more than 6.5% observed a single time. About 1.6% of the sample is taken by the ten largest. Source material: central memory CD4+ T cells from blood. The cell subset or site label for this specimen denotes: central memory, CD45RA- CD27+. The receptors stem from a human donor in good health.

This clonotype was counted at least ten times. The chain uses TRBV14 and TRBJ1-4, with a weak D call TRBD1 (5 bases). The CDR3 contains 15 residues. Between the trimmed V and J ends, which lost 1 base and 8 bases, there was a span of 14 bases. Germline CDR1 is SGHDN and CDR2 is FVKESK. The CDR3 sequence: CASSQATRDDEKLFF. CDR3 sequence (DNA): TGTGCCAGCAGCCAAGCTACCAGGGATGACGAAAAACTGTTTTTT.

This clonotype turned up a few times. This rearrangement joins TRBV29-1 to TRBJ2-3; 9 nucleotides match TRBD2. The V gene's germline CDR1 is SQVTM and CDR2 ANQGSEA. The CDR3 has 15 residues. V gave up 3 bases and J gave up 2 bases; unmatched junction bases: 6. In nucleotides, the CDR3 is TGCAGCGTTGAGTCGCTAGCGGGACTCACAGATACGCAGTATTTT. Translation gives CSVESLAGLTDTQYF.

The sample holds many counts of this clonotype. The chain couples TRBV12-3 or TRBV12-4 to TRBJ1-4, with 7 bases aligning to TRBD1. Losses at the gene ends were 6 bases for V and 7 bases for J; bases not matched to a gene: 8. CDR3 length: 14 residues. The CDR3 nucleotides read TGTGCCAGCAGCAAGACAGGGTTCACTGAAAAACTGTTTTTT. Its protein product is CASSKTGFTEKLFF.

The chain combines TRBV19 with TRBJ1-5; D not resolved. V lost 5 bases and J lost 3, with 14 bases in between. Germline CDR1 LNHDA, CDR2 SQIVND (reference sequence). The CDR3 totals 15 residues. The CDR3 DNA sequence: TGTGCCAGTAGTCCCAGGACCTTTTCCAATCAGCCCCAGCATTTT. This encodes CASSPRTFSNQPQHF.

This chain connects TRBV7-8 to TRBJ1-4; 10 nucleotides align to TRBD1. This CDR3 has 17 residues. V shed 6 bases and J 7 bases; nucleotides not matched to a gene: 14. The germline V gene encodes CDR1 SGHVS and CDR2 FQNEAQ. The CDR3 loop is CASRKTGGGLLREKLFF. CDR3 coding DNA: TGTGCCAGCAGGAAGACAGGGGGCGGACTTCTCCGTGAAAAACTGTTTTTT.

This clonotype was seen many times. CDR3 bases: TGTGCCAGCAGCCCTGCAGCGCGAGATACGCAGTATTTT. Translation gives CASSPAARDTQYF. The gene calls are TRBV7-9 and TRBJ2-3; D uncertain. The length of the CDR3 is 13 residues. Germline V CDR1 and CDR2: SEHNR, FQNEAQ (reference sequence). With 5 bases removed from V and 5 bases from J, the gap between germline ends came to 11 bases.

This clonotype occurred many times. This chain links TRBV20-1 with TRBJ1-1; D is possibly TRBD1 (5 bases). Trimming pared 7 bases from V and 2 bases from J, leaving 14 bases between. The CDR3 is 13 residues long. Germline CDR1 DFQATT, CDR2 SNEGSKA (reference sequence). CDR3 DNA: TGCAGTGAAAAGGGCAGGGCAAACACTGAAGCTTTCTTT. Its protein is CSEKGRANTEAFF.

This clonotype has a count of ten or more. The rearrangement uses TRBV11-2 and TRBJ1-5; tentatively, D is TRBD1 (6 bases). This CDR3 region has 17 residues. The germline gives CDR1 SGHAT, CDR2 FQNNGV. V was clipped by 3 bases and J by 4 bases, with 19 bases between them. DNA of the CDR3: TGTGCCAGCAGCTTGGGCAGCTTAGGGGGTTATAATCAGCCCCAGCATTTT. This gives the protein CASSLGSLGGYNQPQHF.

The V and J genes are TRBV7-2 and TRBJ2-7; 11 nucleotides line up with TRBD2. Germline V lookup: CDR1 SGHTA, CDR2 FQGNSA. V gave up 4 bases and J gave up 3 bases; unmatched junction bases: 17. This CDR3 region has 19 residues. The CDR3 DNA follows: TGTGCCAGCAGCTCTCCCATCTCTTGGGGACTAGCGGAGAGCTACGAGCAGTACTTC. As protein: CASSSPISWGLAESYEQYF.

This clonotype was observed many times. The chain couples TRBV6-2 or TRBV6-3 to TRBJ1-4; D ambiguous. Trimming pared 5 bases from V and 3 bases from J, leaving 10 bases between. Germline assignment: CDR1 MNHEY and CDR2 SVGEGT. This CDR3 comprises 14 residues. The CDR3 is CASSRPDANEKLFF. The CDR3 region has the DNA TGTGCCAGCAGTCGCCCGGACGCTAATGAAAAACTGTTTTTT.

This clonotype has at least ten counts. The gene calls are TRBV28 and TRBJ2-3; 8 positions agree with TRBD2. Germline V gives CDR1 MDHEN, CDR2 SYDVKM. There are 13 residues in the CDR3. The junction had 3 bases not matched to a gene; V was cut back by 1 base and J by 9 bases. The CDR3 DNA sequence: TGTGCCAGCAGTTTATTTAGCGGGGCCACGCAGTATTTT. It yields the protein CASSLFSGATQYF.

This clonotype was detected many times. V usage is TRBV28 and J usage is TRBJ2-2, with unresolved D. The CDR3 runs to 14 residues. Germline CDR1 and CDR2: MDHEN and SYDVKM. V was pared by 7 bases and J by 2 bases, with 11 bases between. DNA for the CDR3: TGTGCCAGCACCCTGACGAGCAACACCGGGGAGCTGTTTTTT. Translating it yields CASTLTSNTGELFF.

This clonotype was picked up a small number of times. The chain carries TRBV18 and TRBJ1-3; D not resolved. V dropped 0 bases and J dropped 1 base, with 7 bases sitting between them. The CDR3 totals 15 residues. Germline lookup yields CDR1 KGHSH and CDR2 LQKENI. The CDR3 coding sequence is TGTGCCAGCTCACCACCCGGCTGGTCTGGAAACACCATATATTTT. Its protein is CASSPPGWSGNTIYF. The full variable domain, completed using reference TRBV18 and TRBJ1-3, is NAGVMQNPRHLVRRRGQEARLRCSPMKGHSHVYWYRQLPEEGLKFMVYLQKENIIDESGMPKERFSAEFPKEGPSILRIQQVVRGDSAAYFCASSPPGWSGNTIYFGEGSWLTVV.

This clonotype was seen many times. The rearrangement links TRBV6-1 to TRBJ1-5; 7 positions match TRBD1. Trimming cost V 4 bases and J 5 bases; bases outside gene matches: 11. The CDR3 spans 16 residues. Germline values: CDR1 MNHNS, CDR2 SASEGT. CDR3 loop: CASSAKLQGSYQPQHF. The CDR3 DNA reads TGTGCCAGCAGTGCGAAACTACAGGGGAGTTATCAGCCCCAGCATTTT.

Many counts were recorded for this clonotype. The rearrangement joins TRBV28 to TRBJ2-7, with TRBD2 matching 10 bases. The CDR3 is 15 residues long. The germline V gene has CDR1 MDHEN and CDR2 SYDVKM. Unmatched junction bases numbered 7, after V lost 6 bases and J lost 2 bases. The CDR3 here is CASRYTSGNTYEQYF. The CDR3 DNA follows: TGTGCCAGCAGGTACACTAGCGGGAATACCTACGAGCAGTACTTC.

This clonotype was detected many times. Since the CDR3 does not end with the conserved phenylalanine or tryptophan, this likely comes from a read error. The limits of the CDR3 on the DNA are not certain, so only TCRdb's listed CDR3 is given. V gene TRBV6-1 combines with J gene TRBJ1-3. Germline values: CDR1 MNHNS, CDR2 SASEGT. From its first to its last residue, the CDR3 has 8 amino acids. The CDR3 is CASSEGSV.

This clonotype was observed many times. CDR3 sequence reads: CSASTGGFNEKLFF. In DNA form, the CDR3 reads TGCAGTGCTTCAACAGGGGGCTTTAATGAAAAACTGTTTTTT. The genes are TRBV20-1 and TRBJ1-4, with 9 positions matching TRBD1. Trimming cost V 5 bases and J 4 bases; bases outside gene matches: 5. This CDR3 is 14 amino acids long. CDR1 and CDR2 (germline): DFQATT, SNEGSKA (reference sequence).

This chain links TRBV7-2 with TRBJ2-7; no firm D call. Germline lookup yields CDR1 SGHTA and CDR2 FQGNSA. The ends were cut back, 6 bases at V and 3 bases at J, with 30 bases in the middle. The length of the CDR3 is 19 residues. In DNA form, the CDR3 reads TGTGCCAGCAGATCCAACCACCCCCAACCCAGTGGGCTGGGCTACGAGCAGTACTTC. This encodes CASRSNHPQPSGLGYEQYF.

In its sample, this clonotype was seen many times. The chain carries TRBV29-1 and TRBJ2-2; D perhaps matches TRBD2 (6 bases). There are 13 residues in the CDR3. Germline assignment: CDR1 SQVTM and CDR2 ANQGSEA. With 3 bases removed from V and 2 bases from J, the gap between germline ends came to 7 bases. As DNA, the CDR3 is TGCAGCGTTGAGGGGGGAAACACCGGGGAGCTGTTTTTT. As protein: CSVEGGNTGELFF.

This chain joins TRBV7-2 and TRBJ2-3; 8 bases match TRBD2. CDR1 and CDR2 (germline): SGHTA, FQGNSA. The CDR3 has 16 amino acids. V lost 4 bases, J lost 4 bases, and 10 bases stayed unmatched. CDR3 nucleotides: TGTGCCAGCAGCTCAGAAGCGGGACTAGTAGCAGATACGCAGTATTTT. This sequence encodes CASSSEAGLVADTQYF. The whole variable domain, filled in from reference TRBV7-2 and TRBJ2-3, reads GAGVSQSPSNKVTEKGKDVELRCDPISGHTALYWYRQSLGQGLEFLIYFQGNSAPDKSGLPSDRFSAERTGGSVSTLTIQRTQQEDSAVYLCASSSEAGLVADTQYFGPGTRLTVL.